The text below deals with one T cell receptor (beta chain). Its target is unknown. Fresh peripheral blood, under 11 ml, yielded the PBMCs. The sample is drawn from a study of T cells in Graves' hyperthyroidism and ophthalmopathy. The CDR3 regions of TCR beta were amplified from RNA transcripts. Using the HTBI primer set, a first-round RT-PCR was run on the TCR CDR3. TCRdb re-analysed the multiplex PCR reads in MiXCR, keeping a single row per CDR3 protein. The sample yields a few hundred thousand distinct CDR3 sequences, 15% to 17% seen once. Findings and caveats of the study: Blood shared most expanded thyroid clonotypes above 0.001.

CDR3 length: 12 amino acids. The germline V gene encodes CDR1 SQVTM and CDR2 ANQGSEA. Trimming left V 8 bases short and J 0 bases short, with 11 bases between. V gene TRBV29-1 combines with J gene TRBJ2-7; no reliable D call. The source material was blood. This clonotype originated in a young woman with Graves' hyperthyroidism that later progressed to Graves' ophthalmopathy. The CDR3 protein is CSPATASYEQYF. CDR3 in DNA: TGCAGCCCGGCCACCGCCTCCTACGAGCAGTACTTC.